This entry features one T cell receptor beta chain sequence. Its specific antigen is unknown. Per-base quality was not reported, and no clone a single base away is much larger than it. This sample is part of a study of fetal regulatory T cell absence and autoimmunity (dated by TCRdb to the late 2010s). At the level of the whole study: Exocrine pancreas autoimmunity was seen in the IPEX patients without clinical diabetes.

On the immunoSEQ human TCRbeta survey platform, a two-step multiplex PCR amplified and barcoded the TCRbeta CDR3 regions. Libraries were sequenced on Illumina instruments, with IgH sequenced in parallel from the same samples. The study's processing was this. Raw reads were filtered against IMGT V, D, J definitions and binned by a nearest-neighbor algorithm to remove PCR and sequencing errors. Clones were defined by identical nucleotide sequence; differential abundance between tissues used per-clone Fisher exact tests with pFDR threshold p<0.01. Clones whose frequencies were too low for statistical inference were excluded by a minimum inclusion filter of 10 in either sample. The immunoSEQ Analyzer was used for pairwise clonal comparisons, and IMGT tools were used to assess gene family usage. In its TCRdb copy, this immuneACCESS table keeps in-frame sequences only and misses some clones. Where compared with another copy, unresolved V genes explain less than half of these, and the others have no known cause. For V, J and clone size, that table is used; D and trimming come from the DNA. Within this sample are around 100,000 clones, with about 78% of them counted one time only. 2% of the sample goes to the ten largest clones.

In the germline V gene, CDR1 corresponds to SGDLS and CDR2 to YYNGEE. Taken from cysteine to phenylalanine, the CDR3 has 15 residues. Of the read, only the CDR3 DNA is kept; its 45 bases are in frame from base 1. Relative to germline, V is missing 4 bases and J is missing 2 bases, with 4 bases of the junction outside any gene match. The full study reports these points: The TCR compartment showed significant oligoclonal enrichment in pancreas versus cord blood, with some top clones over 85-fold enriched. TRB gene family usage was found to be broadly similar between cord blood and pancreas and to resemble published neonatal and adult repertoires. The oligoclonal enrichment was interpreted as support for antigen-driven autoimmunity in the pancreas before birth in IPEX syndrome.

For repertoire sequencing, genomic DNA was processed from frozen pancreas tissue. The DNeasy Blood and Tissue Kit was used to extract roughly 2-3.1 ug of genomic DNA from umbilical cord blood or frozen pancreas. What was sequenced was pancreas tissue. The source is a male donor with IPEX syndrome. The chain is made from TRBV9 and TRBJ1-3, with TRBD1 matching 9 junction bases. CDR3 reads: CASSSWDRAGNTIYF. The bases read TGTGCCAGCAGCTCGTGGGACAGGGCTGGAAACACCATATATTTT.